The 20 T cell receptor beta chains below all came from one sample that was sequenced in a study of blood T cell repertoires in COVID-19. The method was immunoSEQ multiplex PCR; TCRdb's version includes in-frame clones alone and lacks a portion of them. The top ten hold less than 2.5% of the sample, which has 130,000 or so clones, 87% seen once. Sequencing was performed on peripheral blood. The receptors were gathered from a man aged 50-59 years with active COVID-19.

The gene calls are TRBV10-3 and TRBJ1-4, with TRBD1 matching 8 bases. Per germline, CDR1 ENHRY and CDR2 SYGVKD. The CDR3 extends over 16 amino acids. The V and J ends lost 4 bases and 8 bases, in that order; junction bases with no gene match: 12. CDR3 DNA sequence: TGTGCCATCAGTGCCTCCATTAGGACAGGGCAGGAAAAACTGTTTTTT. Translation gives CAISASIRTGQEKLFF.

The chain joins TRBV7-8 to TRBJ1-1; no clear D. Germline CDR1 is SGHVS and CDR2 is FQNEAQ. With 1 base removed from V and 8 bases from J, the gap between germline ends came to 23 bases. The CDR3 length is 17 residues. Here the CDR3 DNA reads TGTGCCAGCAGCTTAGTAGCTGGTTTGGCAGTCACGACCGAAGCTTTCTTT. Translation gives CASSLVAGLAVTTEAFF.

The chain recombines TRBV5-5 with TRBJ1-2; weak D call: TRBD1 (6 bases). Germline-derived CDR1 and CDR2 are SGHKS and YYEKEE (reference sequence). The V and J ends lost 7 bases and 6 bases respectively, with 19 bases between them. CDR3 length equals 14 residues. The CDR3 coding sequence is TGTGCCAGCCGTTTCGTAGGACAGCAACATGGCTACACCTTC. This sequence encodes CASRFVGQQHGYTF.

The chain employs TRBV5-6 and TRBJ1-5; D is ambiguous. The CDR3 length is 15 residues. CDR1 SGHDT and CDR2 YYEEEE come from the germline V gene. V was cut by 0 bases and J by 7 bases, with 14 bases left in between. CDR3 residues: CASSLAVEGRQPQHF. CDR3 in DNA: TGTGCCAGCAGCTTGGCCGTTGAGGGTAGGCAGCCCCAGCATTTT.

This chain joins TRBV2 and TRBJ1-4, with D hard to call. This CDR3 spans 15 amino acids. V dropped 6 bases and J dropped 8 bases, with 19 bases sitting between them. Germline CDR1 is SNHLY and CDR2 is FYNNEI. The CDR3 loop reads CASRIRSGGGEKLFF. The CDR3 DNA follows: TGTGCCAGCAGGATCAGGAGTGGCGGCGGGGAAAAACTGTTTTTT. Using reference TRBV2 and TRBJ1-4 for the parts outside the CDR3, the full variable domain is EPEVTQTPSHQVTQMGQEVILRCVPISNHLYFYWYRQILGQKVEFLVSFYNNEISEKSEIFDDQFSVERPDGSNFTLKIRSTKLEDSAMYFCASRIRSGGGEKLFFGSGTQLSVL.

The chain employs TRBV5-4 and TRBJ2-7, with D possibly being TRBD2 (5 bases). The CDR3 sequence is 13 residues long. The V gene lost 0 bases and the J gene lost 6 bases, with 10 bases spanning the gap. Germline V gene sequence: CDR1 SGHNT, CDR2 YYREEE (reference sequence). CDR3 region: CASSLAGRGEQYF. In DNA form, the CDR3 reads TGTGCCAGCAGCTTGGCCGGCCGGGGCGAGCAGTACTTC.

The chain links TRBV18 to TRBJ1-4; a weak D match, TRBD1 (5 bases). The CDR3 is 15 residues long. With 3 bases removed from V and 8 bases from J, the gap between germline ends came to 16 bases. The V gene's germline CDR1 is KGHSH and CDR2 LQKENI. The CDR3 protein is CASSPISGVREKLFF. CDR3 bases: TGTGCCAGCTCACCCATCTCGGGGGTACGGGAAAAACTGTTTTTT.

Comments on this clone: Other DNA sequences in the sample encode the same CDR3. The chain recombines TRBV5-6 with TRBJ1-6; no clear D gene. This CDR3 region has 14 residues. V lost 0 bases and J 4 bases, leaving 5 bases between the germline ends. CDR1 and CDR2 (germline): SGHDT, YYEEEE. The CDR3 spells CASSLGQYNSPLHF. CDR3 DNA sequence: TGTGCCAGCAGCTTGGGTCAATATAATTCACCCCTCCACTTT.

V and J are TRBV21-1 and TRBJ1-1; TRBD1 is taken as the D call from the table, unchecked against the DNA. TRBV21-1 is a pseudogene segment. The CDR3 contains 14 residues. The CDR3 sequence: CASSNLGAVTEAFF. The CDR3 nucleotides read TGTGCCAGCAGCAATCTGGGGGCGGTCACTGAAGCTTTCTTT.

This chain uses TRBV20-1 with TRBJ2-7; D unresolved. Trimming left V 3 bases short and J 4 bases short, with 10 bases between. The CDR3 has 12 amino acids. Germline-derived CDR1 and CDR2 are DFQATT and SNEGSKA (reference sequence). CDR3 residues: CSASHSSYEQYF. CDR3 in DNA: TGCAGTGCTAGTCACAGCTCTTACGAGCAGTACTTC.

V is TRBV3-1 (or the pseudogene TRBV3-2) and J is TRBJ1-2, with TRBD1 identical over 7 bases. J gave up 8 bases and V 2 bases, and 5 bases lay outside the gene matches. The germline gives CDR1 LGHDT, CDR2 YNNKEL (reference sequence). The CDR3 is made up of 13 amino acids. The CDR3 DNA follows: TGTGCCAGCAGCCAAACAGGGGAAGGAGGCTACACCTTC. Protein: CASSQTGEGGYTF.

This clone turned up a few times. V gene TRBV19 combines with J gene TRBJ2-2; 9 bases match TRBD2. CDR1 and CDR2 from the germline V gene are LNHDA and SQIVND (reference sequence). This CDR3 is built from 15 residues. Losses at the gene ends were 8 bases for V and 2 bases for J; bases not matched to a gene: 6. CDR3 loop: CASSGGTSNTGELFF. For the CDR3, the DNA is TGTGCCAGTTCAGGGGGGACTAGCAACACCGGGGAGCTGTTTTTT.

The J gene is TRBJ1-1, the V gene TRBV10-3; D is unclear. V was shortened by 0 bases and J by 8 bases, with 10 bases between the two germline ends. This CDR3 has 13 residues. CDR1 and CDR2 from the germline V gene are ENHRY and SYGVKD. The CDR3: CAISESRVTEAFF. For the CDR3, the DNA is TGTGCCATCAGTGAGTCGCGGGTAACCGAAGCTTTCTTT.

The chain recombines TRBV19 with TRBJ1-2; D possibly corresponds to TRBD1 (5 bases). The V end was cut by 4 bases, the J end by 4 bases, with 16 bases between. CDR1 is LNHDA, CDR2 SQIVND, per germline (reference sequence). The CDR3 is made up of 15 amino acids. CDR3 sequence reads: CASSTSPEGPYGYTF. CDR3 nucleotide sequence: TGTGCCAGTAGTACCTCGCCGGAGGGGCCCTATGGCTACACCTTC. The variable domain in full, with the rest retrieved from reference TRBV19 and TRBJ1-2, is DGGITQSPKYLFRKEGQNVTLSCEQNLNHDAMYWYRQDPGQGLRLIYYSQIVNDFQKGDIAEGYSVSREKKESFPLTVTSAQKNPTAFYLCASSTSPEGPYGYTFGSGTRLTVV.

The chain is built from TRBV5-6 and TRBJ1-3; maybe TRBD1 (6 bases). There are 16 residues in the CDR3. Germline V gene data show CDR1 as SGHDT and CDR2 as YYEEEE. Trimming took 2 bases from V and 0 from J, leaving 12 bases between them. In DNA, the CDR3 is TGTGCCAGCAGCTTACAGGGCCACCTCTCTGGAAACACCATATATTTT. It yields the protein CASSLQGHLSGNTIYF.

This clone was seen a few times. The rearrangement uses TRBV11-1 and TRBJ1-3; TRBD1 might be the D (5 bases). Germline V CDR1 and CDR2: SGHAT, FQDESV (reference sequence). This CDR3 region has 16 residues. Trimming left V 8 bases short and J 2 bases short, with 19 bases between. CDR3 coding DNA: TGTGCCAGCGGAATCCAGGGATCGCTTCCTGGAAACACCATATATTTT. It codes for CASGIQGSLPGNTIYF.

This rearrangement joins TRBV6-5 to TRBJ1-2; 8 positions match TRBD1. Germline CDR1 is MNHEY and CDR2 is SVGAGI. The ends lost 7 bases at V and 4 bases at J; junction bases unmatched: 11. The CDR3 spans 15 residues. The DNA of the CDR3 is TGTGCCAGCACCCATAACAGGGGGGTGGGCTATGGCTACACCTTC. This encodes CASTHNRGVGYGYTF.

The V gene is TRBV30, the J gene TRBJ1-2, with 7 bases lining up with TRBD1. V lost 0 bases, J lost 8 bases, and 15 bases stayed unmatched. Germline values: CDR1 GTSNPN, CDR2 SVGIG (reference sequence). CDR3 length: 16 residues. For the CDR3, the DNA is TGTGCCTGGAGTGTACGTCTGCAAGGGGGCGCCGGGGGCTACACCTTC. Its protein product is CAWSVRLQGGAGGYTF.

The chain links TRBV5-1 to TRBJ1-2; TRBD1 matches 7 bases. This CDR3 contains 13 residues. CDR1 and CDR2 (germline): SGHRS, YFSETQ. Trimming at V came to 4 bases and at J to 8 bases, leaving 8 bases not matched to a gene. The CDR3 region has the DNA TGCGCCAGCAGCATGGGACAGAATACCGGCTACACCTTC. As protein: CASSMGQNTGYTF.

The table lists this clone with a count of one. V gene TRBV4-2 combines with J gene TRBJ2-4, with D perhaps TRBD2 (6 bases). The V and J ends lost 2 bases and 7 bases respectively, with 24 bases between them. CDR1 is LGHNA and CDR2 is YNFKEQ in the germline V gene. The length of the CDR3 is 18 residues. The CDR3 DNA reads as TGTGCCAGCAGCCAAATGCCCCTAGGTGGAGGAGGGGTGAACATTCAGTACTTC. Residues: CASSQMPLGGGGVNIQYF.